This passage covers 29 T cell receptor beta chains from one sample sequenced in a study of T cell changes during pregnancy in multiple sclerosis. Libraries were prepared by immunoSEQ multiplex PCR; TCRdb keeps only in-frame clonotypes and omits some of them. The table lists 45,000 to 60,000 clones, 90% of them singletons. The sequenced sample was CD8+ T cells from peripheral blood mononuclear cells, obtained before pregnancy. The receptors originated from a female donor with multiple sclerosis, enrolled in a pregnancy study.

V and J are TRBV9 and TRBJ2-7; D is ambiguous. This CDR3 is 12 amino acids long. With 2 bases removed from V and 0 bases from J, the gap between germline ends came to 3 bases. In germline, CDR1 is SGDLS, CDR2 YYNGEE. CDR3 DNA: TGTGCCAGCAGCGTTAACTCCTACGAGCAGTACTTC. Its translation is CASSVNSYEQYF.

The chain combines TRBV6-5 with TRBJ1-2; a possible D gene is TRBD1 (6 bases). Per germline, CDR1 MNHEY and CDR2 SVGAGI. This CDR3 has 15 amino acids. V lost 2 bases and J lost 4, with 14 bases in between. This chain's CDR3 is CASSYGLQGTYGYTF. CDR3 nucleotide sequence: TGTGCCAGCAGTTACGGGTTGCAGGGGACCTATGGCTACACCTTC.

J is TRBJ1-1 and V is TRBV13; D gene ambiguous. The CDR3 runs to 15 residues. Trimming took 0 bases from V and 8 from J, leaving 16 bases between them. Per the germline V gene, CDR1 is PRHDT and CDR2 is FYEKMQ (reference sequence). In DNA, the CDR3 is TGTGCCAGCAGCTTAGGGCGTTCCTTTAATTTCGAAGCTTTCTTT. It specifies CASSLGRSFNFEAFF.

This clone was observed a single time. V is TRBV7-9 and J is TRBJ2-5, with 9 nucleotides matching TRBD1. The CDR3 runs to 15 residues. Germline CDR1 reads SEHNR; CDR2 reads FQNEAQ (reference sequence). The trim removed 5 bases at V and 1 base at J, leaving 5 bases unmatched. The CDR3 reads CASSQWDRAQETQYF. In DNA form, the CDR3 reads TGTGCCAGCAGCCAATGGGACAGGGCCCAAGAGACCCAGTACTTC.

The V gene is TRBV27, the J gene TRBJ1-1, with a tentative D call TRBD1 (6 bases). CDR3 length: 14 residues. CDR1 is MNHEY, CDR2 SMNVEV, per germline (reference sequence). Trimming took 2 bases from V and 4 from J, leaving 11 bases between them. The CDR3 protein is CASSLVGGATEAFF. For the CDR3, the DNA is TGTGCCAGCAGTTTAGTAGGGGGGGCCACTGAAGCTTTCTTT.

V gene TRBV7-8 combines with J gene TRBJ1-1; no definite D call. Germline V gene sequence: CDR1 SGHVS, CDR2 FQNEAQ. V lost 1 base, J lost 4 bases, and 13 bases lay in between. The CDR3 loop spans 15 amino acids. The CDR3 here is CASSLEGGDGTEAFF. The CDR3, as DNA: TGTGCCAGCAGCTTAGAAGGCGGAGACGGCACTGAAGCTTTCTTT.

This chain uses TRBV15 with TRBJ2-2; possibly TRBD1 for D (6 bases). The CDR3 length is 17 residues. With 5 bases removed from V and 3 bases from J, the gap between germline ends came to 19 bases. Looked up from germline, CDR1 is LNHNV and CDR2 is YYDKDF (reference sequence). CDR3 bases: TGTGCCACCAGCCCTGAGGGGAGACAGGATCACACCGGGGAGCTGTTTTTT. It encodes CATSPEGRQDHTGELFF.

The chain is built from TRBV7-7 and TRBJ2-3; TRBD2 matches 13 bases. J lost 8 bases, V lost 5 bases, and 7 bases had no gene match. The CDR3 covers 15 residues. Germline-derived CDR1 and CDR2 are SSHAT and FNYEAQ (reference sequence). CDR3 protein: CASSPGLAGVPTQYF. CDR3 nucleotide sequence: TGTGCCAGCAGCCCCGGACTAGCGGGGGTACCTACGCAGTATTTT.

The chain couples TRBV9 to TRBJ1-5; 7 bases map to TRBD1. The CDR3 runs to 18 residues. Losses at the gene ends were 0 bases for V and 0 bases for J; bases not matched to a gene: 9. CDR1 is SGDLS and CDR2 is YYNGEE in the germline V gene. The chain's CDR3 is CASSVAGTDRYSNQPQHF. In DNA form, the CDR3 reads TGTGCCAGCAGCGTAGCTGGGACAGATCGCTATAGCAATCAGCCCCAGCATTTT.

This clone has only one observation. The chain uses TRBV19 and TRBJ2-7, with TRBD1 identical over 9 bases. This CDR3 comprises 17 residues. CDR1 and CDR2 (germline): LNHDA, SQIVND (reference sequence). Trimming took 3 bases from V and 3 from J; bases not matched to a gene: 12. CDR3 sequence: CASSIGLPGQGYYEQYF. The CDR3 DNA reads TGTGCCAGTAGTATCGGGCTACCGGGACAGGGCTACTACGAGCAGTACTTC. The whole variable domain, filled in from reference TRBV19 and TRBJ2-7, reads DGGITQSPKYLFRKEGQNVTLSCEQNLNHDAMYWYRQDPGQGLRLIYYSQIVNDFQKGDIAEGYSVSREKKESFPLTVTSAQKNPTAFYLCASSIGLPGQGYYEQYFGPGTRLTVT.

This chain's CDR3 is CASSLFYEQFF. Written as DNA, the CDR3 is TGCGCCAGCAGCTTATTCTATGAGCAGTTCTTC. The chain carries TRBV5-1 and TRBJ2-1; D not resolved. The CDR3 extends over 11 amino acids. The ends were cut back, 2 bases at V and 8 bases at J, with 5 bases in the middle. The germline V gene encodes CDR1 SGHRS and CDR2 YFSETQ.

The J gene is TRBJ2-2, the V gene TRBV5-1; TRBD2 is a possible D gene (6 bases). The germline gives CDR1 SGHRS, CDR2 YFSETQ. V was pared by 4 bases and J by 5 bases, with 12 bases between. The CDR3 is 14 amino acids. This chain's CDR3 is CASSPPLATGELFF. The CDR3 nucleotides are TGCGCCAGCAGCCCGCCTCTAGCGACCGGGGAGCTGTTTTTT. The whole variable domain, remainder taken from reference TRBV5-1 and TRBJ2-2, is KAGVTQTPRYLIKTRGQQVTLSCSPISGHRSVSWYQQTPGQGLQFLFEYFSETQRNKGNFPGRFSGRQFSNSRSEMNVSTLELGDSALYLCASSPPLATGELFFGEGSRLTVL.

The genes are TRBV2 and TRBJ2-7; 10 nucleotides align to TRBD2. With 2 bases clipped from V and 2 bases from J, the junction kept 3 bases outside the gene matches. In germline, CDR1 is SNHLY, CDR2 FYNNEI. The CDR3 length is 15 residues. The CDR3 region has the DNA TGTGCCAGCAGTGAAACTAGCGGGGCGCCCTACGAGCAGTACTTC. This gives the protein CASSETSGAPYEQYF.

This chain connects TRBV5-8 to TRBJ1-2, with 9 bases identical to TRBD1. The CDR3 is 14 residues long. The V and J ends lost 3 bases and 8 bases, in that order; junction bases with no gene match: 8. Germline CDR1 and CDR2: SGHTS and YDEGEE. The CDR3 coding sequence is TGTGCCAGCAGCTCGGACAGGGGTTGGAGGGGCTACACCTTC. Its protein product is CASSSDRGWRGYTF.

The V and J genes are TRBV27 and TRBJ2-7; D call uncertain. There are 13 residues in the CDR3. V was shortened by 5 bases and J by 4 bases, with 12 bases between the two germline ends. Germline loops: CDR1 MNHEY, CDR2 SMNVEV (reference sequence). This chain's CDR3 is CASSVLRSYEQYF. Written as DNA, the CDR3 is TGTGCCAGCAGTGTACTTCGCTCGTACGAGCAGTACTTC.

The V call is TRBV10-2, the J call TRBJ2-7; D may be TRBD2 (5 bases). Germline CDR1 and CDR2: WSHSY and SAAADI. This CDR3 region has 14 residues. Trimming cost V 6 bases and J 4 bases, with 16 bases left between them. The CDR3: CASSLTSLGYEQYF. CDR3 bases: TGCGCCAGCAGCCTTACTAGTCTGGGTTACGAGCAGTACTTC.

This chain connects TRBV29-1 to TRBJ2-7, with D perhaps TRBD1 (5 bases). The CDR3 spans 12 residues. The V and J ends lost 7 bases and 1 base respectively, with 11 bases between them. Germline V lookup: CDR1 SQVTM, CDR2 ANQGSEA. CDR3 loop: CSALDSSYEQYF. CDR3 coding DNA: TGCAGCGCACTCGACAGTTCCTACGAGCAGTACTTC.

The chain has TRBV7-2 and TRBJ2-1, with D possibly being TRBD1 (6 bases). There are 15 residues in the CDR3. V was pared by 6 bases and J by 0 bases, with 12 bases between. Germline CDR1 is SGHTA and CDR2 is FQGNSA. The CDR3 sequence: CASRITGSSYNEQFF. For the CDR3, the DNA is TGTGCCAGCAGAATAACAGGGAGCTCCTACAATGAGCAGTTCTTC.

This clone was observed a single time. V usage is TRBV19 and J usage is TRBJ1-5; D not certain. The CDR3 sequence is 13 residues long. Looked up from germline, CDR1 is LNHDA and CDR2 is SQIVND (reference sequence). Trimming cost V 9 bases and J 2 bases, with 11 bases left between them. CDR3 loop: CASLAVGNQPQHF. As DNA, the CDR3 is TGTGCCAGCCTGGCGGTTGGCAATCAGCCCCAGCATTTT.

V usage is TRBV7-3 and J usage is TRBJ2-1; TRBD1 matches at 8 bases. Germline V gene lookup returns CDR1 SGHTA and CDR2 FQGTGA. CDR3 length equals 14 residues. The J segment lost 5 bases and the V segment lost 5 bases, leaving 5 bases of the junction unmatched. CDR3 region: CASSPQGANNEQFF. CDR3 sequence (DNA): TGTGCCAGCAGCCCCCAGGGGGCAAACAATGAGCAGTTCTTC.

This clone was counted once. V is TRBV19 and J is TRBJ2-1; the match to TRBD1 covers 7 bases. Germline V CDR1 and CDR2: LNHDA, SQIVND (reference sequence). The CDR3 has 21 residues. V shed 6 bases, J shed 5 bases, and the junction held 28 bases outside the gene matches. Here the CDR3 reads CASSLTEGQPRTGRRDNEQFF. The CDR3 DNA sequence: TGTGCCAGTAGCCTCACTGAGGGACAGCCACGAACTGGGCGACGAGACAATGAGCAGTTCTTC.

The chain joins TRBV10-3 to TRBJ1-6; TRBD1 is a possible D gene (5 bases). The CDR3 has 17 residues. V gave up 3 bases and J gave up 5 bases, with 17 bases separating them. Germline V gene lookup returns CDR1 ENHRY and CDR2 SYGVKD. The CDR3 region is CAISEVGGTIDNSPLHF. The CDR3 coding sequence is TGTGCCATCAGTGAAGTTGGGGGGACGATAGATAATTCACCCCTCCACTTT.

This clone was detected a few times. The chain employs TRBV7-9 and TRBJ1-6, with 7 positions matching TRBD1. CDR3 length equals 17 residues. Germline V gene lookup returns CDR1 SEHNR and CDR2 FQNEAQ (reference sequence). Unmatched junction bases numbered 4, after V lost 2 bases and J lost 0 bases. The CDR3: CASSLLDRSSYNSPLHF. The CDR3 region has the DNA TGTGCCAGCAGCTTATTGGACAGGAGCTCCTATAATTCACCCCTCCACTTT.

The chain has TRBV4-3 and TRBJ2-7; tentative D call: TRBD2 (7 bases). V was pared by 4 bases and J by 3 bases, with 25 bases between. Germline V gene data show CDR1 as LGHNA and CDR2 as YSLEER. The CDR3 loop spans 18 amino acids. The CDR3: CASSRRIARGGHFYEQYF. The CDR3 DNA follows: TGCGCCAGCAGCCGAAGAATCGCCCGCGGGGGACACTTCTACGAGCAGTACTTC.

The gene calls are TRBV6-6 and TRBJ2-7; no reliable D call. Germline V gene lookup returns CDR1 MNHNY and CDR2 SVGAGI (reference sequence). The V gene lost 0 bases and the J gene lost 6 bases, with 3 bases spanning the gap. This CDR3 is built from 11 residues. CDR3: CASSYSREQYF. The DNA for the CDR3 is TGTGCCAGCAGTTACTCTCGCGAGCAGTACTTC.

CDR3 DNA sequence: TGCAGCGTTGGGTCCCCACTGACAGGTGATGGCTACACCTTC. It codes for CSVGSPLTGDGYTF. The genes are TRBV29-1 and TRBJ1-2; D might be TRBD1 (6 bases). The CDR3 is 14 amino acids. CDR1 is SQVTM and CDR2 is ANQGSEA in the germline V gene. Trimming removed 4 bases from V and 6 bases from J, with 18 bases in between.

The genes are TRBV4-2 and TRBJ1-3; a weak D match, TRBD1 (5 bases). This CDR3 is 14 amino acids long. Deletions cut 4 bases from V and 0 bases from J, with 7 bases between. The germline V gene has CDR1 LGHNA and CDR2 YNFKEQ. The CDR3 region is CASSPGGSGNTIYF. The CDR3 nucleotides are TGTGCCAGCAGCCCGGGGGGCTCTGGAAACACCATATATTTT.

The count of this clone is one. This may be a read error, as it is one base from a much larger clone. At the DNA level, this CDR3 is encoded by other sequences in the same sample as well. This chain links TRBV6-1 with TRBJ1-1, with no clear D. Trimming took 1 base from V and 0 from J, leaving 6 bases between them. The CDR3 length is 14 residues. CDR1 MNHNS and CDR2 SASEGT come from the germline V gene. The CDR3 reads CASSEVPVNTEAFF. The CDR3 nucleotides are TGTGCCAGCAGTGAAGTCCCCGTGAACACTGAAGCTTTCTTT.

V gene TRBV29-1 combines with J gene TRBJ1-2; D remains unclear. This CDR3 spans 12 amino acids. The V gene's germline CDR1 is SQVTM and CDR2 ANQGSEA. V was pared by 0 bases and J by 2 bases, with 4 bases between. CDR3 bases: TGCAGCGTTGAAGATCCAAACTATGGCTACACCTTC. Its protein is CSVEDPNYGYTF.